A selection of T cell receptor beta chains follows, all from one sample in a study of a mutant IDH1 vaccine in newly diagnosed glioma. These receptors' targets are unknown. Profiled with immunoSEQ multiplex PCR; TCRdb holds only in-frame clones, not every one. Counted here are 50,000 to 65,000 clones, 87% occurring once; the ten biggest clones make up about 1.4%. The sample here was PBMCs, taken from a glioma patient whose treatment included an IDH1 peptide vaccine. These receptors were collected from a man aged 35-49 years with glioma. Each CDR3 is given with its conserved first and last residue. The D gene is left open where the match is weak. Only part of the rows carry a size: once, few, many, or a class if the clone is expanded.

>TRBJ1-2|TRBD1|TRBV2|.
TGTGCCAGCGCTGGAGACAGGGGGTCTTCCTATGGCTACACCTTC
CASAGDRGSSYGYTF
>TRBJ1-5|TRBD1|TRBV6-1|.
TGTGCCAGCAGTGGAAGACAGGGCCGAATTGATCAGCCCCAGCATTTT
CASSGRQGRIDQPQHF
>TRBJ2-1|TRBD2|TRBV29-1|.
TGCAGCTGTACTAGCGGGATCAAATACAATGAGCAGTTCTTC
CSCTSGIKYNEQFF
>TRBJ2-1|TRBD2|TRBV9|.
TGTGCCAGCAGCGTCCTAGCGGGAGGGCCCTGGGACAATGAGCAGTTCTTC
CASSVLAGGPWDNEQFF
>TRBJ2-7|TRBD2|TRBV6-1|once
TGTGCCAGCTTACCAGCGGGAGGGTTCTACGAGCAGTACTTC
CASLPAGGFYEQYF
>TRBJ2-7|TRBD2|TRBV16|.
TGTGCCAGCAGCCAATTTTCTAGCGGGCCCTCCTACGAGCAGTACTTC
CASSQFSSGPSYEQYF
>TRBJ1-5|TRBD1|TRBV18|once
TGTGCCAGCTCCAACAGGGGTAATCAGCCCCAGCATTTT
CASSNRGNQPQHF
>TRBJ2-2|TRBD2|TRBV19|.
TGTGCCAGTCGAGGGACTAGCACCGGGGAGCTGTTTTTT
CASRGTSTGELFF
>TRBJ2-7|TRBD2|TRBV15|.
TGTGCCACCAGCGAGGACAGGAGACTAGCGGGAGCCGGGGAGCAGTACTTC
CATSEDRRLAGAGEQYF
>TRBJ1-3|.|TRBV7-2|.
TGTGCCAGCAGCTCCACCCCCGCCATATATTTT
CASSSTPAIYF
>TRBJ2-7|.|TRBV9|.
TGTGCCAGCAGCTACGACCGCTACGAGCAGTACTTC
CASSYDRYEQYF
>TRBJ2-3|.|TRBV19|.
TGTGCCAGTAGTACCTTGGGTCCAGATACGCAGTATTTT
CASSTLGPDTQYF
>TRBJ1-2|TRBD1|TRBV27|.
TGTGCCAGCAGTTTAAACAGGGGGCTTGATGGCTACACCTTC
CASSLNRGLDGYTF
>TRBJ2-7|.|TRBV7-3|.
TGTGCCAGCAGCTCGGCAGGACTCGAGCAGTACTTC
CASSSAGLEQYF
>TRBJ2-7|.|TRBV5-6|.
TGTGCCAGCAGCAAGGAGGGGGACGAGCAGTACTTC
CASSKEGDEQYF
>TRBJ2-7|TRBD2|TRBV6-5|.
TGTGCCAGCAGTTATCGGGCTAGCGGGATCTCCGAGCAGTACTTC
CASSYRASGISEQYF
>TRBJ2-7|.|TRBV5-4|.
TGTGCCAGCCGCAGGGAAGTCTCCTACGAGCAGTACTTC
CASRREVSYEQYF
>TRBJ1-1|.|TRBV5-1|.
TGCGCCAGCAGCTTTCGACCGACTATGAACACTGAAGCTTTCTTT
CASSFRPTMNTEAFF
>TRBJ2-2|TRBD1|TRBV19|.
TGTGCCAGTATTGGGGGACAGCTGGCCACCGGGGAGCTGTTTTTT
CASIGGQLATGELFF
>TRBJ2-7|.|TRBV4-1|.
TGCGCCAGCAGTTCAACCTCAGGGGGGATCGAGCAGTACTTC
CASSSTSGGIEQYF
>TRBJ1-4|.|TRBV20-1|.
TGCAGTGCGAACGAATTTGAAAAACTGTTTTTT
CSANEFEKLFF
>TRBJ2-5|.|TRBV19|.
TGTGCCAGTAGTATTAGGACAGTCGACCTCGTGGAGACCCAGTACTTC
CASSIRTVDLVETQYF
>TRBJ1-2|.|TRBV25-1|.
TGTGCCAGCAGTGAGGCGATACAGGTGGTAGGTGGCTACACCTTC
CASSEAIQVVGGYTF
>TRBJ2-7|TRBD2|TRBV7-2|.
TGTGCCAGCAGCTTTGGACTAGCGGGCTCCTACGAGCAGTACTTC
CASSFGLAGSYEQYF
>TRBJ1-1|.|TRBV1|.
TGCACCAGCAGCCAAGATCAGGGCGGGAACACTGAAGCTTTCTTT
CTSSQDQGGNTEAFF
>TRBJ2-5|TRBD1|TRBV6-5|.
TGTGCCAGCAGACCCCCCGGGACAGGAGAGACCCAGTACTTC
CASRPPGTGETQYF
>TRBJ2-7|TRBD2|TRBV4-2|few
TGTGCCAGCAGCCAAGACCCCGGACTAGCGGGAAGGAACGAGCAGTACTTC
CASSQDPGLAGRNEQYF
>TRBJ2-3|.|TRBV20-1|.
TGCAGTGCGCACAGCACAGATACGCAGTATTTT
CSAHSTDTQYF
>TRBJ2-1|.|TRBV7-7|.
TGTGCCAGCAGCTTAGGCCAGGGCACAATCGAGCAGTTCTTC
CASSLGQGTIEQFF
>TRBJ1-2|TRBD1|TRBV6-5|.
TGTGCCAGCAGTTACGGGGACAGGGTGGGCGCGGATGGCTACACCTTC
CASSYGDRVGADGYTF
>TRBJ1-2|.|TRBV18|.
TGTGCCAGCTCACCACTTCGACACCAGGGGTATGGCTACACCTTC
CASSPLRHQGYGYTF
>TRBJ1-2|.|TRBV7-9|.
TGTGCCAGCAGCTTGATGGATGGCTACACCTTC
CASSLMDGYTF
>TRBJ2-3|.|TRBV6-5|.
TGTGCCAGCAGTCGCAACAGGGACGATACGCAGTATTTT
CASSRNRDDTQYF
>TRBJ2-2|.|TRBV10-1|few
TGCGCCAGCACGGGGGACCCGCAGTCCACCGGGGAGCTGTTTTTT
CASTGDPQSTGELFF
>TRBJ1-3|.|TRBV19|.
TGTGCCAGTAGTATCCAGGGACGGGCCAGCTCTGGAAACACCATATATTTT
CASSIQGRASSGNTIYF
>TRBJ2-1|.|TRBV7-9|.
TGTGCCAGCAGCTCGACCAGACTTTTCCTAAGCTCCTACAATGAGCAGTTCTTC
CASSSTRLFLSSYNEQFF
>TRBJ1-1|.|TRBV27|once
TGTGCCAGCAGTTTAACGGGGAAGACTGAAGCTTTCTTT
CASSLTGKTEAFF
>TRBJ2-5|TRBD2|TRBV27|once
TGTGCCAGCAGCCTTAGCGGGGGGGGAGAGACCCAGTACTTC
CASSLSGGGETQYF
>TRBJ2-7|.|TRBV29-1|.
TGCAGCGTTGAAGATCAATCCTACGAGCAGTACTTC
CSVEDQSYEQYF
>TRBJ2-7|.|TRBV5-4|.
TGTGCCAGCAGCTTGACACCGGACTACGAGCAGTACTTC
CASSLTPDYEQYF
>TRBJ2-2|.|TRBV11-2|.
TGTGCCACCCCGAAAAAAGTTAGCGCGGGGACCGGGGAGCTGTTTTTT
CATPKKVSAGTGELFF
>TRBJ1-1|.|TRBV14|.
TGTGCCAGCAGCCAAGACGCGGGAACGGGCGGTTTCTTT
CASSQDAGTGGFF
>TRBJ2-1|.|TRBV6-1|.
TGTGCCAGCAGCCCCAGGAACAATGAGCAGTTCTTC
CASSPRNNEQFF
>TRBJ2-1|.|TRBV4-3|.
TGCGCCAGCAGCCAGGGGGCCGGGTCCAATGAGCAGTTCTTC
CASSQGAGSNEQFF
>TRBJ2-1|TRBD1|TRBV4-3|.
TGCGCCAGCAGCCACGGGACAGTAAGCTCCTACAATGAGCAGTTCTTC
CASSHGTVSSYNEQFF
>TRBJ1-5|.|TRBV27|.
TGTGCCAGCAGTCTCGGGGGGCTTAGTCAGCCCCAGCATTTT
CASSLGGLSQPQHF
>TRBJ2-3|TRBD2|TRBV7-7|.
TGTGCTAGCAGCCTAGGACTAGCGGGAGATACGCAGTATTTT
CASSLGLAGDTQYF
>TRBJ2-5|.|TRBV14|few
TGTGCCAGCAGCCAGACCAGGGTGGAGACCCAGTACTTC
CASSQTRVETQYF
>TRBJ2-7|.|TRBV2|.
TGTGCCGGCTCGTTTCAGGGGGGCGAGCAGTACTTC
CAGSFQGGEQYF